This T cell receptor beta chain was retrieved from a study of control samples from healthy donors and cancer patients. Clones were read by immunoSEQ multiplex PCR, and TCRdb kept only the in-frame ones, dropping some. This table holds more than 95,000 clones, roughly 87% found once. The length of the CDR3 is 16 residues. V lost 4 bases, J lost 1 base, and 14 bases lay in between. Germline values: CDR1 ENHRY, CDR2 SYGVKD. The J gene is TRBJ2-1, the V gene TRBV10-3, with a tentative D call TRBD2 (6 bases). The TCR originated in a man aged 40-49 years in good health. The specimen was blood. The CDR3 region is CAISANPGRSYNEQFF. CDR3 nucleotide sequence: TGTGCCATCAGTGCAAACCCTGGGAGGTCCTACAATGAGCAGTTCTTC.